Detailed here is one TCR beta chain. As yet, its antigen is unknown. Sequencing used immunoSEQ multiplex PCR; TCRdb keeps in-frame clones, though not all of them. The table has fewer than 650,000 clones, roughly four fifths seen once. There were no recent acute infections or vaccinations among the donors, who were healthy HIV-negative adults. V lost 0 bases, J lost 6 bases, and 6 bases stayed unmatched. This CDR3 contains 15 residues. The germline CDR1 and CDR2 sequences are SGHAT and FQNNGV. This sample was included in a study of shared clonotypes between healthy human individuals. Notes on the study in general: Donors were few, which limited the genetic and exposure-history diversity represented.

The rearrangement joins TRBV11-2 to TRBJ2-7; TRBD2 matches at 9 bases. This sequence originates from a woman aged 40 to 49 in good health. Some clones in this sample may be carry-over from other donors' samples. Specimen: PBMCs. This CDR3 reads CASSLEAAGGGEQYF. DNA of the CDR3: TGTGCCAGCAGCTTAGAAGCAGCGGGAGGAGGCGAGCAGTACTTC.